This TCR beta chain came from a study of regulatory T cells in long-lasting Graves disease. Through Arm-PCR of CDR3 regions and iRepertoire HTBI primers, TCR beta libraries were built. As originally analysed: The study identified 60 to 65 TRBV and 13 to 15 TRBJ segments across samples. In TCRdb, the multiplex PCR reads were re-called with MiXCR into one record per CDR3 protein. The V and J calls come from TCRdb's annotation, not from the publication. The sample has 350,000 to 450,000 distinct CDR3 sequences, around 20% seen once. The ends were cut back, 0 bases at V and 5 bases at J, with 11 bases in the middle. This CDR3 contains 15 residues. Germline lookup yields CDR1 LNHNV and CDR2 YYDKDF (reference sequence). A word on this clonotype: Its specificity is not known.

Time point denoted: persistent/refractory GD, antithyroid drugs over 5 years with positive TRAb. PBMC-extracted RNA yielded the TCR library. Regarding the study as a whole: When disease was persistent, TRBV28, TRBJ1-2 and TRBJ2-5 were the favored segments. Persistent Graves' patients possessed reduced TCR diversity relative to recently diagnosed ones. Persistent patients shared more public clonotypes (about 2,800) than newly diagnosed patients (966).

The chain combines TRBV15 with TRBJ2-1; possibly TRBD2 for D (6 bases). The receptor was derived from a female donor with Graves disease. Sequences were derived from peripheral blood mononuclear cells (PBMCs), sampled when the disease was refractory, from a patient treated with antithyroid drugs. The CDR3 is CATSRDIGGHNEQFF. The CDR3 DNA reads TGTGCCACCAGCAGAGATATCGGGGGTCACAATGAGCAGTTCTTC.